These 28 T cell receptor beta chains were all obtained from the same sample, sequenced in a study of blood T cells in healthy people across ages. Primers used in a second PCR of about 7 to 12 cycles were a sample-barcoded 5' primer and a J-beta primer mix. TCRdb passed the 5' RACE reads through MiXCR, listing each CDR3 protein once. Of some 1.5 million distinct CDR3 sequences detected, about 28% appear once; the ten largest clones hold around 7.7%. Sequenced material: blood. These TCRs come from a woman in her thirties in good health.

This rearrangement joins TRBV30 to TRBJ2-3; either TRBD1 or TRBD2 may fit D (5 bases each). V dropped 2 bases and J dropped 2 bases, with 11 bases sitting between them. This CDR3 has 14 amino acids. Germline loops: CDR1 GTSNPN, CDR2 SVGIG (reference sequence). Here the CDR3 DNA reads TGTGCCTGGAGTTGGGACCGCAACACAGATACGCAGTATTTT. This codes for CAWSWDRNTDTQYF. The full variable domain, with the rest looked up from reference TRBV30 and TRBJ2-3, is SQTIHQWPATLVQPVGSPLSLECTVEGTSNPNLYWYRQAAGRGLQLLFYSVGIGQISSEVPQNLSASRPQDRQFILSSKKLLLSDSGFYLCAWSWDRNTDTQYFGPGTRLTVL.

This clonotype came up a few times. With a much larger clone just one base away, this may be a read error. V is TRBV29-1 and J is TRBJ2-4; the match to TRBD2 covers 10 bases. The J call is uncertain, as TRBJ2-7 better fits the DNA end. This CDR3 has 16 amino acids. Germline V CDR1 and CDR2: SQVTM, ANQGSEA. The CDR3 protein is CGVEGLLAGHTYEQYF. The CDR3 nucleotides read TGCGGCGTTGAAGGGTTACTAGCGGGGCATACCTACGAGCAGTACTTC.

This clonotype has only a few counts. The genes are TRBV15 and TRBJ2-7; no clear D. Deletions cut 8 bases from V and 2 bases from J, with 13 bases between. The length of the CDR3 is 13 residues. Germline CDR1 is LNHNV and CDR2 is YYDKDF (reference sequence). CDR3 bases: TGTGCCACCGCCCGGACGGACCCCTACGAGCAGTACTTC. This sequence encodes CATARTDPYEQYF.

The CDR3 DNA sequence: TGTGCCAGCAGCCAAGTGGCAGGGGCGGGCACCGGGGAGCTGTTTTTT. Amino acids: CASSQVAGAGTGELFF. The gene calls are TRBV14 and TRBJ2-2, with a weak D call TRBD1 (6 bases). CDR1 and CDR2 (germline): SGHDN, FVKESK. Trimming removed 1 base at V and 4 bases at J, with 13 bases between. The CDR3 loop spans 16 amino acids.

V is TRBV7-2 and J is TRBJ2-5, with D possibly being TRBD2 (7 bases). The CDR3 is 16 residues long. Trimming shortened V by 6 bases and J by 5 bases, and 22 bases separated the two germline ends. Germline lookup yields CDR1 SGHTA and CDR2 FQGNSA. The CDR3, as DNA: TGTGCCAGCAGTCCAGGGACGGGGGGCGGCGGGGAGACCCAGTACTTC. Encoded protein: CASSPGTGGGGETQYF.

This chain joins TRBV6-2 or TRBV6-3 and TRBJ2-2; 7 bases align to TRBD2. The V and J ends lost 2 bases and 5 bases, in that order; junction bases with no gene match: 8. The CDR3 length is 16 residues. Germline V gene lookup returns CDR1 MNHEY and CDR2 SVGEGT. The CDR3 region has the DNA TGTGCCAGCAGTTACCCCAAGACTAGCTCTACCGGGGAGCTGTTTTTT. Translated: CASSYPKTSSTGELFF.

Of note for this clonotype: Compared with germline, one end of the junction differs, possibly owing to a read error. The V and J genes are TRBV12-3 or TRBV12-4 and TRBJ1-3; D might be TRBD1 (5 bases). This CDR3 has 15 residues. In DNA form, the CDR3 reads TGTGCCAGCAATTTAGTAGGGGAATCTGGAAACACCATATATTTT. Protein sequence: CASNLVGESGNTIYF.

This clonotype showed up just a few times. The V call is TRBV20-1, the J call TRBJ2-5; D perhaps matches TRBD1 (6 bases). V was clipped by 4 bases and J by 5 bases, with 17 bases between them. The CDR3 contains 14 residues. Per the germline V gene, CDR1 is DFQATT and CDR2 is SNEGSKA (reference sequence). The CDR3 reads CSATQTQGRETQYF. The DNA for the CDR3 is TGCAGTGCTACCCAAACACAGGGTAGGGAGACCCAGTACTTC.

V usage is TRBV3-1 and J usage is TRBJ2-3; D is unresolved. Per germline, CDR1 LGHDT and CDR2 YNNKEL (reference sequence). The CDR3 totals 12 residues. V was shortened by 4 bases and J by 7 bases, with 9 bases between the two germline ends. CDR3 sequence (DNA): TGTGCCAGCAGCCTGCAACGGAATACGCAGTATTTT. This sequence encodes CASSLQRNTQYF.

Only a few counts were recorded for this clonotype. V gene TRBV29-1 combines with J gene TRBJ2-1; D remains ambiguous. V dropped 3 bases and J dropped 0 bases, with 9 bases sitting between them. The CDR3 totals 14 residues. Germline V gene data show CDR1 as SQVTM and CDR2 as ANQGSEA. The chain's CDR3 is CSVDRQSSYNEQFF. Here the CDR3 DNA reads TGCAGCGTTGACCGTCAGAGCTCCTACAATGAGCAGTTCTTC.

This clonotype has only a few counts. The CDR3 DNA sequence: TGTGCCAGCAGTACCGGAGGGTACAACACTGAAGCTTTCTTT. Amino acids: CASSTGGYNTEAFF. This chain joins TRBV6-5 and TRBJ1-1; D ambiguous. Per the germline V gene, CDR1 is MNHEY and CDR2 is SVGAGI. Trimming took off 5 bases at V and 2 bases at J, with 12 bases between the two ends. There are 14 residues in the CDR3.

This chain connects TRBV4-1 to TRBJ1-1; no clear D. The V gene's germline CDR1 is MGHRA and CDR2 YSYEKL. The ends were cut back, 3 bases at V and 5 bases at J, with 13 bases in the middle. The CDR3 loop spans 14 amino acids. The CDR3 region has the DNA TGCGCCAGCAGCCATAGGACGGCCCGGACTGAAGCTTTCTTT. Translation gives CASSHRTARTEAFF.

The chain recombines TRBV28 with TRBJ2-2; 13 nucleotides agree with TRBD2. The CDR3 is 16 residues long. Looked up from germline, CDR1 is MDHEN and CDR2 is SYDVKM. The trim removed 6 bases at V and 7 bases at J, leaving 8 bases unmatched. The CDR3 is CASSGLAGALGGELFF. As DNA, the CDR3 is TGTGCCAGCAGCGGACTAGCGGGAGCCCTGGGCGGGGAGCTGTTTTTT.

The V and J genes are TRBV9 and TRBJ2-7; the D gene is possibly TRBD2 (6 bases). This CDR3 has 14 amino acids. Germline V lookup: CDR1 SGDLS, CDR2 YYNGEE. Trimming left V 7 bases short and J 4 bases short, with 18 bases between. CDR3 amino acids: CASYPGKRAYEQYF. DNA for the CDR3: TGTGCCAGCTACCCAGGGAAGCGGGCGTACGAGCAGTACTTC.

This clonotype was seen once. The rearrangement joins TRBV20-1 to TRBJ2-1; D is unclear. The J call is uncertain, as TRBJ2-7 better fits the DNA end. Germline CDR1 is DFQATT and CDR2 is SNEGSKA (reference sequence). The CDR3 is 15 residues long. The DNA for the CDR3 is TGCAGTGCTAGAGATTTGACTTCTTCCTACAATGAGCAGTACTTC. Its protein product is CSARDLTSSYNEQYF.

The chain links TRBV3-1 to TRBJ1-6, with D unclear. The CDR3 is 13 residues long. CDR1 is LGHDT and CDR2 is YNNKEL in the germline V gene (reference sequence). V lost 3 bases and J lost 10, with 10 bases in between. CDR3 sequence reads: CASSQSLQSPLHF. In nucleotides, the CDR3 is TGTGCCAGCAGCCAGAGTTTACAATCACCCCTCCACTTT. Combining the CDR3 with reference TRBV3-1 and TRBJ1-6 gives the whole variable domain DTAVSQTPKYLVTQMGNDKSIKCEQNLGHDTMYWYKQDSKKFLKIMFSYNNKELIINETVPNRFSPKSPDKAHLNLHINSLELGDSAVYFCASSQSLQSPLHFGNGTRLTVT.

The rearrangement joins TRBV10-2 to TRBJ1-2; 7 bases line up with TRBD1. Germline lookup yields CDR1 WSHSY and CDR2 SAAADI. V shed 4 bases and J 5 bases; nucleotides not matched to a gene: 7. This CDR3 comprises 14 residues. The CDR3 DNA is TGCGCCAGCAGTGGCTATCCGGGACAGTATGGCTACACCTTC. Translating gives CASSGYPGQYGYTF.

This sequence joins TRBV7-9 and TRBJ1-1, with D perhaps TRBD1 (5 bases). The germline V gene has CDR1 SEHNR and CDR2 FQNEAQ (reference sequence). CDR3 length: 14 amino acids. Trimming pared 1 base from V and 4 bases from J, leaving 10 bases between. CDR3 loop: CASSLVQEGTEAFF. CDR3 DNA sequence: TGTGCCAGCAGCTTAGTACAGGAGGGCACTGAAGCTTTCTTT.

The chain employs TRBV29-1 and TRBJ2-7; 8 positions agree with TRBD2. Germline V gene lookup returns CDR1 SQVTM and CDR2 ANQGSEA. The CDR3 sequence is 14 residues long. The trim removed 2 bases at V and 4 bases at J, leaving 7 bases unmatched. The chain's CDR3 is CSVEISSGSYEQYF. CDR3 nucleotides: TGCAGCGTTGAAATATCCAGCGGGAGTTACGAGCAGTACTTC.

The chain couples TRBV10-3 to TRBJ2-5; TRBD1 matches 8 bases. Trimming at V came to 6 bases and at J to 4 bases, leaving 4 bases not matched to a gene. This CDR3 has 13 amino acids. Looked up from germline, CDR1 is ENHRY and CDR2 is SYGVKD. CDR3 nucleotide sequence: TGTGCCATCAGCCCCGGGACAGGAGAGACCCAGTACTTC. The encoded protein is CAISPGTGETQYF.

The chain joins TRBV5-1 to TRBJ2-2, with TRBD2 matching over 7 bases. The V gene's germline CDR1 is SGHRS and CDR2 YFSETQ. V lost 3 bases and J lost 0; bases outside the gene matches: 2. This CDR3 is built from 15 residues. CDR3 residues: CASSWEGPNTGELFF. The CDR3 DNA reads as TGCGCCAGCAGCTGGGAGGGGCCGAACACCGGGGAGCTGTTTTTT.

This clonotype has a handful of counts. CDR3: CSAITGTGYTEAFF. CDR3 DNA sequence: TGCAGCGCAATTACCGGGACAGGGTACACTGAAGCTTTCTTT. The chain combines TRBV29-1 with TRBJ1-1; 9 bases map to TRBD1. Germline CDR1 reads SQVTM; CDR2 reads ANQGSEA. The CDR3 contains 14 residues. Losses at the gene ends were 7 bases for V and 3 bases for J; bases not matched to a gene: 9.

This clonotype showed up just once. V usage is TRBV27 and J usage is TRBJ2-1; 9 bases align to TRBD2. The DNA end lines up better with TRBJ2-7; the J call may be wrong. Germline loops: CDR1 MNHEY, CDR2 SMNVEV (reference sequence). The CDR3 covers 16 residues. The chain's CDR3 is CASSLSLAGSYNEQYF. The CDR3 nucleotides are TGTGCCAGCAGTTTATCCCTAGCGGGATCCTACAATGAGCAGTACTTC.

This clonotype has more than one count but fewer than ten. The chain joins TRBV7-9 to TRBJ2-7; D is possibly TRBD2 (7 bases). CDR1 and CDR2 from the germline V gene are SEHNR and FQNEAQ (reference sequence). The CDR3 has 15 residues. With 5 bases removed from V and 4 bases from J, the gap between germline ends came to 18 bases. The CDR3, as DNA: TGTGCCAGCAGCGGAAGCGGGGACAAATTGTACGAGCAGTACTTC. This translates into CASSGSGDKLYEQYF.

As regards this clonotype: One end of the junction fails to match germline, which may point to a read error. V is TRBV7-2 and J is TRBJ2-3, with TRBD2 as a possible D gene (5 bases). The CDR3 spans 13 residues. The V gene's germline CDR1 is SGHTA and CDR2 FQGNSA. The CDR3 region has the DNA TGTGCCAGCAGCGTAGCGCACACAGATACGCAGTATTTT. Amino acids: CASSVAHTDTQYF.

The sample holds a few counts of this clonotype. The rearrangement joins TRBV5-1 to TRBJ2-5; 10 positions match TRBD2. CDR1 is SGHRS, CDR2 YFSETQ, per germline. There are 17 residues in the CDR3. J was trimmed by 5 bases and V by 4 bases; bases with no gene match: 14. CDR3 DNA sequence: TGCGCCAGCAGCACGAACGAGCGGGGGGGCGAATGGGAGACCCAGTACTTC. This codes for CASSTNERGGEWETQYF.

The chain couples TRBV28 to TRBJ2-3, with TRBD2 matching over 8 bases. Germline trimming cut 8 bases from V and 4 bases from J; bases unmatched to any gene: 11. The CDR3 loop spans 15 amino acids. Germline V gene lookup returns CDR1 MDHEN and CDR2 SYDVKM. The chain's CDR3 is CASPPGSGGPDTQYF. The CDR3 DNA is TGTGCCAGCCCCCCGGGGAGCGGGGGCCCAGATACGCAGTATTTT. The full variable domain, with the rest looked up from reference TRBV28 and TRBJ2-3, is DVKVTQSSRYLVKRTGEKVFLECVQDMDHENMFWYRQDPGLGLRLIYFSYDVKMKEKGDIPEGYSVSREKKERFSLILESASTNQTSMYLCASPPGSGGPDTQYFGPGTRLTVL.

This clonotype was detected only a few times. The rearrangement joins TRBV7-2 to TRBJ2-5, with TRBD2 matching over 9 bases. The germline CDR1 and CDR2 sequences are SGHTA and FQGNSA. V lost 1 base to trimming and J lost 0 bases; unmatched junction nucleotides: 9. CDR3 length: 18 residues. The CDR3 protein is CASSLGVVAGAHQETQYF. Written as DNA, the CDR3 is TGTGCCAGCAGCTTAGGGGTGGTAGCGGGGGCCCACCAAGAGACCCAGTACTTC.